The entry below describes one T cell receptor beta chain. Its recognized antigen is unknown. Base qualities were left out, and no much larger clone turns up one base away. The sample is drawn from a study of control samples from healthy donors and cancer patients (dated by TCRdb to between 2020 and 2021). Library creation used the immunoSEQ multiplex PCR assay. Imported from immuneACCESS, the table was reduced by TCRdb to in-frame sequences with V and J called. These copies leave out some clones; in studies compared against another copy, an unresolved V gene accounts for under half, and the cause of the remainder is not known. The sample table shows around 250,000 clones, and approximately 80% are seen once. Of the sample, 10% to 15% is held by the ten largest clones. As encoded in the germline V gene (reference sequence), CDR1 is LGHDT while CDR2 is YNNKEL. Measured from the cysteine to the phenylalanine, the CDR3 is 14 residues long. Only the CDR3 DNA stays, 42 bases, in frame from base 1. V is reduced by 0 bases and J by 2 bases, leaving a spacing of 5 bases between them.

The origin of this receptor is an older woman with lung cancer. Material: PBMCs. The V gene is TRBV3-1 (or the pseudogene TRBV3-2) and the J gene is TRBJ1-5, and perhaps TRBD1 as D gene, on 5 matching bases. The CDR3 amino acid sequence is: CASSQDRGNQPQHF. The DNA reads as follows: TGTGCCAGCAGCCAAGACAGGGGCAATCAGCCCCAGCATTTT.